The sequence of this T cell receptor (beta chain) was determined in a study of cytomegalovirus exposure and HLA in healthy donors. Note on this clone: Antigen unknown.

Study-level findings and limits: The classifier reportedly diagnosed cytomegalovirus status with high specificity and sensitivity.

Produced via immunoSEQ multiplex PCR; TCRdb's table is partial and in-frame only. The sample lists around 80,000 clones; approximately 96% were seen once. Sequencing was done on a sample of PBMCs. This TCR was recovered from a woman aged 18 to 35 in good health and CMV-seronegative.

The CDR3 loop reads CASSTGTGGTEAFF. The CDR3 DNA reads TGTGCCAGCAGTACCGGGACAGGGGGGACTGAAGCTTTCTTT. The chain recombines TRBV28 with TRBJ1-1, with 11 nucleotides matching TRBD1. CDR3 length: 14 residues. Germline CDR1 is MDHEN and CDR2 is SYDVKM. The V gene end was trimmed by 5 bases and the J gene end by 5 bases; junction bases not matched to a gene: 4.